This T cell receptor (beta chain) stems from a study of long-term antiretroviral therapy in people with HIV. Findings and limits, study-wide: Within the repertoire, clones expanded before ART were dominant at all time points. ART adherence, viral resistance and therapy changes went undocumented. The study found that diversity rose after ART but stayed below transplant donor controls.

For this clone: Its antigen is currently unknown.

All participants with HIV were treated in the United States. The CDR3 is 14 residues long. Germline CDR1 reads SGHVS; CDR2 reads FNYEAQ. Trimming removed 5 bases from V and 2 bases from J; junction bases left unmatched: 3. At the survey level, the v3.0 immunoSEQ assay was run. Measured with immunoSEQ multiplex PCR; TCRdb has only the in-frame clones, and not every one. The data show 30,000 to 50,000 clones, approximately 85% seen once. The rearrangement uses TRBV7-6 and TRBJ2-7; 10 bases agree with TRBD2. The TCR was taken from a woman aged 45-65 years with HIV. Specimen: unsorted PBMCs, collected 3.1 years after starting antiretroviral therapy. The CDR3 loop reads CASSRAGGPYEQYF. DNA for the CDR3: TGTGCCAGCAGCAGAGCGGGGGGGCCCTACGAGCAGTACTTC. The complete variable domain, with remaining parts taken from reference TRBV7-6 and TRBJ2-7, reads GAGVSQSPRYKVTKRGQDVALRCDPISGHVSLYWYRQALGQGPEFLTYFNYEAQQDKSGLPNDRFSAERPEGSISTLTIQRTEQRDSAMYRCASSRAGGPYEQYFGPGTRLTVT.